The 20 T cell receptor beta chains reported below all come from one sample, sequenced in a study of T cell responses to AZD1222 COVID-19 vaccine. Profiling relied on immunoSEQ multiplex PCR, and the TCRdb table lists in-frame clones only, not all of them. The sample contains about 110,000 clones, approximately 90% of which appear only once. The sample here was peripheral blood, taken on day 0 of AZD1222 vaccination. These TCRs come from an adult in good health.

This chain connects TRBV7-3 to TRBJ1-1, with 11 bases fitting TRBD1. After removal of 0 bases from V and 4 bases from J, the junction contained 1 base not matched to a gene. Germline CDR1 SGHTA, CDR2 FQGTGA. The CDR3 length is 15 residues. The CDR3 nucleotides read TGTGCCAGCAGCTTAACGGGACAGGGGGTCACTGAAGCTTTCTTT. It is translated as CASSLTGQGVTEAFF.

The chain uses TRBV7-9 and TRBJ1-4; 7 bases line up with TRBD1. The CDR3 sequence is 13 residues long. With 10 bases clipped from V and 4 bases from J, the junction kept 6 bases outside the gene matches. The V gene's germline CDR1 is SEHNR and CDR2 FQNEAQ (reference sequence). CDR3 in amino acids: CATEGQNNEKLFF. CDR3 bases: TGTGCCACCGAGGGACAGAATAATGAAAAACTGTTTTTT.

This clone has just one count. The genes are TRBV5-1 and TRBJ2-1, with 11 bases aligning to TRBD2. The CDR3 has 15 amino acids. CDR1 is SGHRS and CDR2 is YFSETQ in the germline V gene. The junction had 5 bases not matched to a gene; V was cut back by 0 bases and J by 9 bases. CDR3 sequence reads: CASSLVAGGPPEQFF. CDR3 nucleotide sequence: TGCGCCAGCAGCTTGGTAGCGGGAGGGCCCCCTGAGCAGTTCTTC.

This clone was seen a handful of times. The genes are TRBV27 and TRBJ2-7; D is perhaps TRBD1 or TRBD2 (5 bases each). The V end was cut by 5 bases, the J end by 3 bases, with 11 bases between. Germline assignment: CDR1 MNHEY and CDR2 SMNVEV (reference sequence). This CDR3 contains 13 residues. The CDR3: CASSRDGNYEQYF. The CDR3 DNA sequence: TGTGCCAGCAGTCGGGACGGTAACTACGAGCAGTACTTC.

This chain connects TRBV6-4 to TRBJ2-3, with 9 bases fitting TRBD1. The CDR3 contains 15 residues. Germline V gene data show CDR1 as MRHNA and CDR2 as SNTAGT. Unmatched junction bases numbered 6, after V lost 5 bases and J lost 3 bases. CDR3 DNA sequence: TGTGCCAGCAGTCTCGGGACAGGGAGGACAGATACGCAGTATTTT. It encodes CASSLGTGRTDTQYF.

V gene TRBV2 combines with J gene TRBJ1-2; D not certain. The CDR3 runs 13 residues. Per the germline V gene, CDR1 is SNHLY and CDR2 is FYNNEI. Trimming stripped 6 bases from V and 2 bases from J, with 10 bases between. DNA of the CDR3: TGTGCCAGCAGGGCCGATACAAACTATGGCTACACCTTC. This encodes CASRADTNYGYTF.

As regards this clone: A read error may account for a junction end that differs from germline. The V gene is TRBV7-9, the J gene TRBJ1-4; possibly TRBD1 for D (5 bases). The CDR3 is 11 residues long. Germline assignment: CDR1 SEHNR and CDR2 FQNEAQ (reference sequence). The CDR3 reads CASSPGAGLLF. CDR3 in DNA: TGTGCCAGCAGCCCCGGGGCAGGCCTTCTTTTT.

V is TRBV30 and J is TRBJ1-4, with D possibly TRBD1 on 5 matching bases. With 1 base removed from V and 5 bases from J, the gap between germline ends came to 14 bases. The CDR3 totals 15 residues. Germline loops: CDR1 GTSNPN, CDR2 SVGIG (reference sequence). This CDR3 is CAWSDSGTENEKLFF. CDR3 nucleotide sequence: TGTGCCTGGAGTGATAGCGGGACGGAGAATGAAAAACTGTTTTTT.

The gene calls are TRBV30 and TRBJ2-2; either TRBD1 or TRBD2 may supply D (5 bases each). The germline gives CDR1 GTSNPN, CDR2 SVGIG (reference sequence). The V end was cut by 4 bases, the J end by 11 bases, with 14 bases between. The CDR3 is made up of 12 amino acids. The CDR3 region is CAWMGDGTELFF. DNA for the CDR3: TGTGCCTGGATGGGGGACGGGACCGAGCTGTTTTTT.

This chain joins TRBV5-8 and TRBJ1-5, with D perhaps TRBD1 (5 bases). The CDR3 totals 14 residues. Germline V lookup: CDR1 SGHTS, CDR2 YDEGEE. The V gene lost 0 bases and the J gene lost 6 bases, with 10 bases spanning the gap. CDR3 protein: CASSLVGGGQPQHF. DNA for the CDR3: TGTGCCAGCAGCTTGGTCGGGGGAGGTCAGCCCCAGCATTTT.

The chain combines TRBV6-6 with TRBJ1-2; D may be TRBD1 (5 bases). V gave up 7 bases and J gave up 6 bases, with 15 bases separating them. Germline CDR1 MNHNY, CDR2 SVGAGI (reference sequence). The CDR3 loop spans 13 amino acids. CDR3 DNA sequence: TGTGCCAGCACCCAACCAGGGAATCATGGCTACACCTTC. Residues: CASTQPGNHGYTF.

This chain joins TRBV2 and TRBJ1-3; possibly TRBD1 for D (6 bases). Deletions cut 5 bases from V and 4 bases from J, with 12 bases between. The CDR3 consists of 14 residues. Germline V gene sequence: CDR1 SNHLY, CDR2 FYNNEI. The CDR3: CASSPDSKGNTIYF. The DNA of the CDR3 is TGTGCCAGCAGTCCGGACAGCAAAGGAAACACCATATATTTT.

CDR3 bases: TGTGCCAGCAGCCAAGATATGCGGACGAACACCGGGGAGCTGTTTTTT. Protein product: CASSQDMRTNTGELFF. The chain joins TRBV3-1 (or the pseudogene TRBV3-2) to TRBJ2-2; D gene uncertain. CDR1 and CDR2 from the germline V gene are LGHDT and YNNKEL (reference sequence). This CDR3 spans 16 amino acids. Trimming shortened V by 0 bases and J by 0 bases, and 8 bases separated the two germline ends.

V and J are TRBV20-1 and TRBJ2-7, with TRBD2 matching 12 bases. Trimming removed 3 bases from V and 2 bases from J; junction bases left unmatched: 2. Germline V gives CDR1 DFQATT, CDR2 SNEGSKA (reference sequence). The CDR3 sequence is 14 residues long. Here the CDR3 DNA reads TGCAGTGCTAGTGGACTAGCGGGGACCTACGAGCAGTACTTC. It is translated as CSASGLAGTYEQYF.

The genes are TRBV2 and TRBJ2-7; D call uncertain. With 0 bases removed from V and 4 bases from J, the gap between germline ends came to 4 bases. This CDR3 has 12 amino acids. From germline, CDR1 is SNHLY and CDR2 FYNNEI. The DNA for the CDR3 is TGTGCCAGCAGTGAAGCAGGGTACGAGCAGTACTTC. As protein: CASSEAGYEQYF.

The chain employs TRBV5-6 and TRBJ1-2; D gene unclear. Trimming pared 3 bases from V and 8 bases from J, leaving 11 bases between. Germline V gene sequence: CDR1 SGHDT, CDR2 YYEEEE. The CDR3 runs to 12 residues. The CDR3 sequence: CASSWWGGGYTF. Here the CDR3 DNA reads TGTGCCAGCAGCTGGTGGGGAGGCGGCTACACCTTC.

The genes are TRBV24-1 and TRBJ1-2; 7 nucleotides align to TRBD1. The CDR3 is 18 amino acids. The V gene's germline CDR1 is KGHDR and CDR2 SFDVKD. V trimming: 4 bases; J trimming: 1 base; junction bases outside the gene matches: 14. CDR3 bases: TGTGCCACCAGTGAAGGCGAGGGGGCAGGGGACCTTAACTATGGCTACACCTTC. It specifies CATSEGEGAGDLNYGYTF.

This chain joins TRBV19 and TRBJ1-5, with 11 bases fitting TRBD1. V gave up 5 bases and J gave up 6 bases; unmatched junction bases: 9. The CDR3 runs 16 residues. Germline V gene data show CDR1 as LNHDA and CDR2 as SQIVND (reference sequence). Written as DNA, the CDR3 is TGTGCCAGTAGTCCCTGGACAGGGGGCATCGGTCAGCCCCAGCATTTT. Its protein is CASSPWTGGIGQPQHF.

V gene TRBV5-6 combines with J gene TRBJ2-7; 8 bases map to TRBD2. The germline V gene encodes CDR1 SGHDT and CDR2 YYEEEE. The CDR3 is 15 amino acids. V lost 1 base, J lost 3 bases, and 6 bases stayed unmatched. The CDR3 DNA sequence: TGTGCCAGCAGCTTGACCGGGGGGGCGGGCTACGAGCAGTACTTC. It is translated as CASSLTGGAGYEQYF.

The J gene is TRBJ2-1, the V gene TRBV9; D possibly corresponds to TRBD2 (6 bases). V dropped 4 bases and J dropped 0 bases, with 14 bases sitting between them. CDR1 is SGDLS, CDR2 YYNGEE, per germline. The CDR3 sequence is 16 residues long. The CDR3 bases are TGTGCCAGCAGCCCCCGGGAGCCGAGCTCCTACAATGAGCAGTTCTTC. Its protein product is CASSPREPSSYNEQFF.